This TCR beta chain was profiled in a study of T cells in Graves' hyperthyroidism and ophthalmopathy. Study details: Peripheral blood was acquired at first diagnosis, ahead of any therapy whatsoever.

The CDR3 has 12 residues. Germline V gene lookup returns CDR1 GTSNPN and CDR2 SVGIG (reference sequence). Between the trimmed V and J ends, which lost 4 bases and 0 bases, there was a span of 6 bases. It was RNA transcripts that yielded the amplified TCR beta CDR3 regions. The HTBI primer set served for first-round RT-PCR of the TCR CDR3. TCRdb redid the calling of the multiplex PCR reads with MiXCR, one entry per CDR3 protein. The table includes a few hundred thousand distinct CDR3 sequences, 15% to 20% detected once. This receptor was taken from a woman aged 35 to 49 with Graves' ophthalmopathy. V gene TRBV30 combines with J gene TRBJ2-5; D unclear. Input material: blood. The CDR3 reads CAWKGYQETQYF. CDR3 in DNA: TGTGCCTGGAAAGGTTACCAAGAGACCCAGTACTTC.